The 22 T cell receptor beta chains below come from one sample, sequenced in a study of blood T cell repertoires in COVID-19 (dated by TCRdb to 2018 to 2020). The library was built by means of the immunoSEQ multiplex PCR assay. This is the immuneACCESS table as TCRdb keeps it, with only in-frame sequences that have V and J called. A part of the clones is gone; compared with another copy, unresolved V genes explain less than half, and the rest is unexplained. Across this sample there are over 85,000 clones, with roughly 82% seen only once. In total, the top ten clones hold more than 15% of the sample. Sequencing was carried out using peripheral blood. All receptors derive from a woman aged 60 to 75 with acute or convalescent COVID-19.

The chain joins TRBV28 to TRBJ1-2; 10 nucleotides line up with TRBD1. After removal of 1 base from V and 6 bases from J, the junction contained 5 bases not matched to a gene. This CDR3 spans 15 amino acids. CDR1 is MDHEN and CDR2 is SYDVKM in the germline V gene. This chain's CDR3 is CASSLSAGQGNGYTF. CDR3 in DNA: TGTGCCAGCAGTTTATCCGCGGGACAGGGGAATGGCTACACCTTC.

CDR3: CSVESLEGMDTQYF. CDR3 nucleotides: TGCAGCGTTGAGAGTTTGGAGGGGATGGATACGCAGTATTTT. The rearrangement joins TRBV29-1 to TRBJ2-3; possible D gene TRBD2, 6 bases. Trimming took 3 bases from V and 6 from J, leaving 16 bases between them. Germline-derived CDR1 and CDR2 are SQVTM and ANQGSEA. This CDR3 contains 14 residues.

V gene TRBV11-3 combines with J gene TRBJ2-5, with D possibly being TRBD2 (6 bases). Germline V gives CDR1 SGHNT, CDR2 YENEEA. This CDR3 has 16 amino acids. Trimming took off 3 bases at V and 5 bases at J, with 19 bases between the two ends. The CDR3 reads CASSFSLVGGEETQYF. DNA for the CDR3: TGTGCCAGCAGCTTTAGTTTAGTGGGGGGTGAGGAGACCCAGTACTTC.

The CDR3 sequence: CASSQEATEQFF. In nucleotides, the CDR3 is TGCGCCAGCAGCCAAGAGGCGACAGAGCAGTTCTTC. The chain is built from TRBV4-3 and TRBJ2-1; no definite D call. Trimming stripped 0 bases from V and 10 bases from J, with 7 bases between. The length of the CDR3 is 12 residues. The germline gives CDR1 LGHNA, CDR2 YSLEER.

The chain joins TRBV12-5 to TRBJ1-4; D is possibly TRBD1 (5 bases). Germline V CDR1 and CDR2: LGHNT, FRNRAP. V dropped 2 bases and J dropped 5 bases, with 6 bases sitting between them. The CDR3 covers 13 residues. CDR3 residues: CASGLSGNEKLFF. Written as DNA, the CDR3 is TGTGCTAGTGGTTTGTCAGGGAATGAAAAACTGTTTTTT.

This chain links TRBV5-8 with TRBJ1-2, with D tentatively TRBD1 (6 bases). The germline V gene has CDR1 SGHTS and CDR2 YDEGEE. V was shortened by 4 bases and J by 4 bases, with 14 bases between the two germline ends. The CDR3 loop spans 14 amino acids. The CDR3, as DNA: TGTGCCAGCAGCCGACTGGACAGTTTCTATGGCTACACCTTC. Protein: CASSRLDSFYGYTF. The complete variable domain, with remaining parts taken from reference TRBV5-8 and TRBJ1-2, reads EAGVTQSPTHLIKTRGQQATLRCSPISGHTSVYWYQQALGLGLQFLLWYDEGEERNRGNFPPRFSGRQFPNYSSELNVNALELEDSALYLCASSRLDSFYGYTFGSGTRLTVV.

The chain is built from TRBV6-5 and TRBJ2-3; the D gene is possibly TRBD1 (6 bases). The CDR3 consists of 14 residues. In germline, CDR1 is MNHEY, CDR2 SVGAGI. V was pared by 5 bases and J by 2 bases, with 11 bases between. The CDR3 reads CASSIRDTTDTQYF. The CDR3 DNA follows: TGTGCCAGCAGTATCAGGGACACCACAGATACGCAGTATTTT.

The chain recombines TRBV12-3 or TRBV12-4 with TRBJ1-1, with 7 bases identical to TRBD1. The CDR3 has 13 amino acids. Losses at the gene ends were 5 bases for V and 1 base for J; bases not matched to a gene: 1. Here the CDR3 DNA reads TGTGCCAGCAGTCGGACAGGGAACACTGAAGCTTTCTTT. Translating it yields CASSRTGNTEAFF.

This clone was recorded only once. V usage is TRBV6-1 and J usage is TRBJ1-4; possible D gene TRBD1, 5 bases. V dropped 3 bases and J dropped 7 bases, with 15 bases sitting between them. This CDR3 contains 15 residues. Germline V gene data show CDR1 as MNHNS and CDR2 as SASEGT. The CDR3 here is CASSESRTYSEKLFF. CDR3 in DNA: TGTGCCAGCAGTGAGTCCCGGACATACAGTGAAAAACTGTTTTTT.

This rearrangement joins TRBV7-9 to TRBJ2-1; 7 bases map to TRBD2. V gave up 0 bases and J gave up 9 bases; unmatched junction bases: 5. The CDR3 covers 14 residues. From germline, CDR1 is SEHNR and CDR2 FQNEAQ (reference sequence). The CDR3 reads CASSLAGGTSEQFF. The DNA for the CDR3 is TGTGCCAGCAGCTTAGCGGGGGGGACGAGTGAGCAGTTCTTC.

The J gene is TRBJ1-2, the V gene TRBV5-1, with D possibly matching TRBD1 (5 bases). V was shortened by 0 bases and J by 1 base, with 10 bases between the two germline ends. This CDR3 region has 15 residues. Germline CDR1 SGHRS, CDR2 YFSETQ. In nucleotides, the CDR3 is TGCGCCAGCAGCTTGGGACAGATGATTAACTATGGCTACACCTTC. This codes for CASSLGQMINYGYTF.

The chain employs TRBV19 and TRBJ2-1; D is perhaps TRBD2 (5 bases). The CDR3 contains 16 residues. Trimming shortened V by 6 bases and J by 2 bases, and 17 bases separated the two germline ends. CDR1 is LNHDA, CDR2 SQIVND, per germline (reference sequence). DNA of the CDR3: TGTGCCAGTAGCCAACTACTAGTCCTCCCCTACAATGAGCAGTTCTTC. Translating it yields CASSQLLVLPYNEQFF.

This chain joins TRBV5-6 and TRBJ1-2; D uncertain. CDR1 SGHDT and CDR2 YYEEEE come from the germline V gene. The CDR3 is 14 amino acids. V was shortened by 4 bases and J by 8 bases, with 18 bases between the two germline ends. The CDR3 DNA sequence: TGTGCCAGCAGCCCCTCGCCCGGGGTGGGGGGCTACACCTTC. Translated, it gives CASSPSPGVGGYTF. The variable domain in full, with the rest retrieved from reference TRBV5-6 and TRBJ1-2, is DAGVTQSPTHLIKTRGQQVTLRCSPKSGHDTVSWYQQALGQGPQFIFQYYEEEERQRGNFPDRFSGHQFPNYSSELNVNALLLGDSALYLCASSPSPGVGGYTFGSGTRLTVV.

The V and J genes are TRBV30 and TRBJ1-6; D is perhaps TRBD1 (6 bases). The CDR3 sequence is 13 residues long. Trimming stripped 4 bases from V and 7 bases from J, with 11 bases between. Germline CDR1 reads GTSNPN; CDR2 reads SVGIG (reference sequence). The CDR3 nucleotides read TGTGCCTGGACCGGGACATCGAATTCACCCCTCCACTTT. Amino acids: CAWTGTSNSPLHF.

The V call is TRBV7-2, the J call TRBJ2-7; no clear D. Trimming took off 1 base at V and 3 bases at J, with 10 bases between the two ends. The length of the CDR3 is 14 residues. The germline CDR1 and CDR2 sequences are SGHTA and FQGNSA. The DNA for the CDR3 is TGTGCCAGCAGCTTAGATCGCGGCTTCTACGAGCAGTACTTC. Translation gives CASSLDRGFYEQYF.

This chain connects TRBV12-3 or TRBV12-4 to TRBJ1-2, with a tentative D call TRBD1 (6 bases). The CDR3 has 12 residues. Trimming removed 5 bases at V and 6 bases at J, with 10 bases between. CDR3 coding DNA: TGTGCCAGCAGTACCGGGACAAATGGCTACACCTTC. This translates into CASSTGTNGYTF.

The rearrangement joins TRBV11-2 to TRBJ1-2, with 10 bases identical to TRBD1. The V and J ends lost 5 bases and 5 bases, in that order; junction bases with no gene match: 8. The CDR3 consists of 15 residues. In germline, CDR1 is SGHAT, CDR2 FQNNGV. CDR3 amino acids: CASSTGTGDPYGYTF. The CDR3 DNA follows: TGTGCCAGCAGCACCGGGACAGGGGACCCGTATGGCTACACCTTC.

The chain carries TRBV24-1 and TRBJ1-2; perhaps TRBD1 as D (5 bases). Trimming stripped 3 bases from V and 7 bases from J, with 11 bases between. This CDR3 contains 13 residues. Per germline, CDR1 KGHDR and CDR2 SFDVKD. DNA for the CDR3: TGTGCCACCAGTGATGGAGGGGTCCGTGGCTACACCTTC. This codes for CATSDGGVRGYTF.

In nucleotides, the CDR3 is TGTGCCAGTAAGGGACAGGGGGACTACGAGCAGTACTTC. This codes for CASKGQGDYEQYF. The rearrangement links TRBV19 to TRBJ2-7; 11 bases are shared with TRBD1. This CDR3 region has 13 residues. J gave up 3 bases and V 7 bases, and 2 bases lay outside the gene matches. From germline, CDR1 is LNHDA and CDR2 SQIVND (reference sequence).

The CDR3 reads CASSLRQSTEAFF. The CDR3 nucleotides read TGTGCCAGCAGTTTGCGGCAGAGCACTGAAGCTTTCTTT. This chain connects TRBV28 to TRBJ1-1, with D unresolved. The CDR3 runs 13 residues. The V gene lost 3 bases and the J gene lost 4 bases, with 9 bases spanning the gap. CDR1 and CDR2 (germline): MDHEN, SYDVKM. Filled out from reference TRBV28 and TRBJ1-1, the complete variable domain reads DVKVTQSSRYLVKRTGEKVFLECVQDMDHENMFWYRQDPGLGLRLIYFSYDVKMKEKGDIPEGYSVSREKKERFSLILESASTNQTSMYLCASSLRQSTEAFFGQGTRLTVV.

The chain carries TRBV3-1 (or the pseudogene TRBV3-2) and TRBJ2-7, with D tentatively TRBD1 (5 bases). V was shortened by 3 bases and J by 3 bases, with 9 bases between the two germline ends. CDR3 size: 13 residues. From germline, CDR1 is LGHDT and CDR2 YNNKEL (reference sequence). The DNA of the CDR3 is TGTGCCAGCAGCCAGACAGACAACTACGAGCAGTACTTC. Translation: CASSQTDNYEQYF.

V is TRBV18 and J is TRBJ2-3; D possibly corresponds to TRBD1 (5 bases). Deletions cut 3 bases from V and 2 bases from J, with 18 bases between. CDR1 KGHSH and CDR2 LQKENI come from the germline V gene. The CDR3 has 17 residues. The CDR3 loop reads CASSPFSGRAFTDTQYF. The DNA for the CDR3 is TGTGCCAGCTCACCTTTTTCGGGCAGGGCCTTCACAGATACGCAGTATTTT.